The text below deals with one TCR beta chain. Its matching antigen is unknown. The data originate from a study of identical twins. Study-wide results and caveats: Cord blood beta clonotypes that were abundant carried fewer insertions, and memory repertoires showed no such trend. Findings depended on cross-sectional statistics rather than tracking the same donors. The models gave estimates that fell short of the out-of-frame TCR alpha sharing seen in monozygotic twins.

TCRdb analysed the 5' RACE reads with MiXCR anew, one entry per CDR3 protein. The sample has 1.5 million or so distinct CDR3 sequences; 25% to 35% are singletons. The CDR3 spans 15 residues. V shed 4 bases, J shed 4 bases, and the junction held 7 bases outside the gene matches. Germline CDR1 reads MNHEY; CDR2 reads SVGAGI. This receptor was identified in a newborn girl in good health. The rearrangement links TRBV6-5 to TRBJ1-5; 7 bases are a match to TRBD1. The sequencing sample was made of cord blood. The DNA for the CDR3 is TGTGCCAGCAGTTCGGGACAGCGAAAGAATCAGCCCCAGCATTTT. It codes for CASSSGQRKNQPQHF.